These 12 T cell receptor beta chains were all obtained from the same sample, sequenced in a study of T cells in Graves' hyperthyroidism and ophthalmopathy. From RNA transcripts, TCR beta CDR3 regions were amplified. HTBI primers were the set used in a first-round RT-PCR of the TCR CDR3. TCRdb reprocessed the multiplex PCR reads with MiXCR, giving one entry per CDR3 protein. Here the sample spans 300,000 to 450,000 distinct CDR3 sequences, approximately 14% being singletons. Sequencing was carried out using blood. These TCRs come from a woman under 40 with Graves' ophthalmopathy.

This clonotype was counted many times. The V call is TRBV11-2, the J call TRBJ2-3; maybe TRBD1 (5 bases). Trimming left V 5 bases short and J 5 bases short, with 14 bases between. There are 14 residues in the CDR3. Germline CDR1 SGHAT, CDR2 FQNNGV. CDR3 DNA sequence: TGTGCCAGCAGCCAGCCCAGGGTTGGAGATACGCAGTATTTT. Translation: CASSQPRVGDTQYF.

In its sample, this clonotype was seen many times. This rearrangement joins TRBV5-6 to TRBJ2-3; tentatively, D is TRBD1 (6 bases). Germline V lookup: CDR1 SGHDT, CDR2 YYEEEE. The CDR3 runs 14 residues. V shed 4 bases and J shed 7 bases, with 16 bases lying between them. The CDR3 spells CASSHGTTVYTQYF. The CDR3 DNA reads TGTGCCAGCAGCCACGGGACAACCGTATATACGCAGTATTTT.

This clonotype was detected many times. CDR3 in DNA: TGTGCCAGCATACCCCCTACTAGCTCCTACAATGAGCAGTTCTTC. Translation gives CASIPPTSSYNEQFF. V gene TRBV7-9 combines with J gene TRBJ2-1, with D perhaps matching TRBD2 (5 bases). The germline CDR1 and CDR2 sequences are SEHNR and FQNEAQ (reference sequence). The CDR3 contains 15 residues. V was cut by 7 bases and J by 0 bases, with 13 bases left in between.

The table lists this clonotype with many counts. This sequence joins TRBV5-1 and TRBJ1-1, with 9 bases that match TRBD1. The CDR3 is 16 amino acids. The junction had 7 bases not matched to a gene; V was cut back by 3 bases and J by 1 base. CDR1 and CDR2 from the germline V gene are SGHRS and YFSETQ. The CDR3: CASSSRQGVKNTEAFF. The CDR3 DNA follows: TGCGCCAGCAGCTCCCGACAGGGGGTGAAGAACACTGAAGCTTTCTTT.

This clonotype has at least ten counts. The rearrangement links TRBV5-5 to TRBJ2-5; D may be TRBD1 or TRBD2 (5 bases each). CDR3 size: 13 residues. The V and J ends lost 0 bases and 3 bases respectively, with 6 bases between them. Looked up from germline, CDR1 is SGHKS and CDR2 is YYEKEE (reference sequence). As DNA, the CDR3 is TGTGCCAGCAGCTTGGGGGGGAAAGAGACCCAGTACTTC. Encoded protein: CASSLGGKETQYF.

CDR3 sequence: CASSVDLGGYNEQFF. As DNA, the CDR3 is TGTGCCAGCAGCGTAGATCTGGGGGGCTACAATGAGCAGTTCTTC. The genes are TRBV9 and TRBJ2-1; tentative D call: TRBD2 (6 bases). This CDR3 comprises 15 residues. Per the germline V gene, CDR1 is SGDLS and CDR2 is YYNGEE. V was cut by 0 bases and J by 3 bases, with 10 bases left in between.

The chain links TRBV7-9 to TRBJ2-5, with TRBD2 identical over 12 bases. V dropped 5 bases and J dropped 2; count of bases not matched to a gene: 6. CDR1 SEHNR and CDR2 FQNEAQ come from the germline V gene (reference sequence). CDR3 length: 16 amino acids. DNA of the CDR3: TGTGCCAGCAGCCCTCGGACTAGCGGGAAACAAGAGACCCAGTACTTC. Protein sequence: CASSPRTSGKQETQYF.

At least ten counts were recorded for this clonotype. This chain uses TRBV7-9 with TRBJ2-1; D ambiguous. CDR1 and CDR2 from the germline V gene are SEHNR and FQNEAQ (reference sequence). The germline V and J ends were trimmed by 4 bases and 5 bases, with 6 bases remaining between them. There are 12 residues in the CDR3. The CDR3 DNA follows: TGTGCCAGCAGCTCGGAGAACAATGAGCAGTTCTTC. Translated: CASSSENNEQFF.

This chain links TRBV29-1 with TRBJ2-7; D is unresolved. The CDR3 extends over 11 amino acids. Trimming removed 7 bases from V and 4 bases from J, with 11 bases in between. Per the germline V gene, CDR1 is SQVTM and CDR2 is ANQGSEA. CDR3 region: CSAGEGYEQYF. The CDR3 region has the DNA TGCAGCGCTGGGGAAGGGTACGAGCAGTACTTC.

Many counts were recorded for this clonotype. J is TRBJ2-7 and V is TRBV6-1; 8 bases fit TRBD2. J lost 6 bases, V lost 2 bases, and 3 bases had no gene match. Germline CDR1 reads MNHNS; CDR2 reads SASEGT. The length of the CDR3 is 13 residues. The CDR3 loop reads CASSEQRGLEQYF. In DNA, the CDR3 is TGTGCCAGCAGTGAACAGCGGGGGCTCGAGCAGTACTTC.

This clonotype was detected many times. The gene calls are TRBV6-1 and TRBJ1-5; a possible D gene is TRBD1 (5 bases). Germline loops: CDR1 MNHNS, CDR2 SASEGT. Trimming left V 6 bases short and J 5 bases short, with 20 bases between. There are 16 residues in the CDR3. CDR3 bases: TGTGCCAGCAGGCACATCAGGGATAAGAGTGATCAGCCCCAGCATTTT. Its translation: CASRHIRDKSDQPQHF.

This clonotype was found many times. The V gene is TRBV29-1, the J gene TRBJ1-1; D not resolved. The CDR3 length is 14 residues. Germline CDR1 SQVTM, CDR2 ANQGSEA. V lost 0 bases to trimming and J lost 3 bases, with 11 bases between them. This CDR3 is CSVEDLRSYTEAFF. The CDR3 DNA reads TGCAGCGTTGAAGATTTAAGGAGTTACACTGAAGCTTTCTTT.